The rows below give T cell receptor beta chains drawn from one sample of a study of blood T cells in healthy people across ages. TCRdb re-called the 5' RACE reads through MiXCR, storing one row per CDR3 protein. There are about 1.8 million distinct CDR3 sequences in the sample; around half occur only once, and over 2% lies in the top ten. The sequencing input was blood. All receptors derive from a middle-aged woman in good health. CDR3s include the opening cysteine and the closing phenylalanine or tryptophan. Each record gives: V gene, J gene, D gene, clone size, CDR3 protein, CDR3 DNA. A D gene is named only where the DNA matches it firmly. Only some rows state a clone size, as once, few, many or a class for expanded clones.

TRBV9	TRBJ1-2	.	.	CASSPWGTPNYGYTF	TGTGCCAGCAGCCCATGGGGGACACCCAACTATGGCTACACCTTC
TRBV11-2	TRBJ1-2	.	.	CASSRPDKGYGYTF	TGTGCCAGCAGCAGACCAGACAAGGGCTATGGCTACACCTTC
TRBV6-2/TRBV6-3	TRBJ2-6	.	.	CASSYVEHPTGANVLTF	TGTGCCAGCAGTTACGTGGAGCACCCCACCGGGGCCAACGTCCTGACTTTC
TRBV7-2	TRBJ1-6	.	.	CASSLVRGDDSPPHF	TGTGCCAGCAGCTTAGTCCGAGGGGATGATTCACCCCCCCACTTT
TRBV29-1	TRBJ2-5	.	.	CSVEEGWETQYF	TGCAGCGTTGAAGAGGGTTGGGAGACCCAGTACTTC
TRBV29-1	TRBJ1-5	.	.	CSVAKGRDGGPQHF	TGCAGCGTTGCGAAGGGCAGGGATGGTGGGCCCCAGCATTTT
TRBV5-1	TRBJ2-5	.	few	CASSLALSGETQYF	TGCGCCAGCAGCTTGGCCCTTAGCGGCGAGACCCAGTACTTC
TRBV5-1	TRBJ2-3	TRBD2	.	CASSTGLAGANTDTQYF	TGCGCCAGCAGCACTGGACTAGCGGGGGCCAACACAGATACGCAGTATTTT
TRBV5-1	TRBJ2-3	.	few	CASSSEDILDTQYF	TGCGCCAGCAGCTCGGAGGATATACTAGATACGCAGTATTTT
TRBV15	TRBJ2-5	TRBD2	.	CATSRAYTSGEETQYF	TGTGCCACCAGCAGAGCGTATACTAGCGGAGAAGAGACCCAGTACTTC